Listed below are T cell receptor beta chains from one sample, sequenced in a study of monozygotic twins with inflammatory bowel disease. TCRdb reprocessed the 5' RACE reads and stores each CDR3 protein as one record, lacking DNA. The data include about 450,000 distinct CDR3 sequences; the top ten clones carry 2% to 3%. Sequenced material: blood. The receptors come from a human donor with ulcerative colitis or Crohn's disease, or a healthy co-twin of an affected twin (not recorded which). CDR3s include the opening cysteine and the closing phenylalanine or tryptophan.

V,J,CDR3
TRBV7-2,TRBJ2-7,CASSLVGGDRAYEQYF
TRBV5-1,TRBJ2-5,CASSLGRDLVETQYF
TRBV6-5,TRBJ1-1,CASSFLGVGTEAFF
TRBV2,TRBJ2-2,CASRASGGTGELFF
TRBV24-1,TRBJ2-1,CATSDPRTADNEQFF
TRBV10-3,TRBJ1-5,CAHREGRDQPQHF
TRBV5-1,TRBJ2-3,CASSWRTSGGAVGTDTQYF
TRBV29-1,TRBJ1-1,CSVVAGGRTEAFF
TRBV12-3/TRBV12-4,TRBJ1-1,CATYRVGNTEAFF
TRBV20-1,TRBJ2-5,CSAGDRRETQYF
TRBV20-1,TRBJ1-5,CSASRRGHRNQPQHF
TRBV19,TRBJ2-2,CASTQTGGTGELFF
TRBV20-1,TRBJ2-5,CSAAREETQYF